Below, 19 T cell receptor beta chains from the same sample are listed, as sequenced in a study of cytomegalovirus exposure and HLA in healthy donors. TCRdb's copy holds only in-frame clones and misses some; the assay was immunoSEQ multiplex PCR. The sample lists more than 100,000 clones, almost 90% occurring once. The sequenced material came from PBMCs. The receptor set was obtained from a man aged 30 to 45 in good health and CMV-seronegative.

V gene TRBV19 combines with J gene TRBJ1-5; TRBD1 agrees at 9 bases. This CDR3 is 16 amino acids long. The J segment lost 7 bases and the V segment lost 7 bases, leaving 14 bases of the junction unmatched. Per germline, CDR1 LNHDA and CDR2 SQIVND (reference sequence). CDR3 bases: TGTGCCAGTACCAACTCAATGGACAGGGGAGTGCAGCCCCAGCATTTT. It codes for CASTNSMDRGVQPQHF.

The chain joins TRBV30 to TRBJ2-7; possibly TRBD1 for D (5 bases). Germline V CDR1 and CDR2: GTSNPN, SVGIG (reference sequence). Between the trimmed V and J ends, which lost 0 bases and 2 bases, there was a span of 11 bases. The CDR3 runs to 14 residues. In DNA, the CDR3 is TGTGCCTGGAGTGTACTCAGGGCTACCTACGAGCAGTACTTC. Encoded protein: CAWSVLRATYEQYF.

The chain couples TRBV27 to TRBJ1-4; D is undetermined. The V end lost 3 bases, the J end lost 2 bases, and 7 bases lay between the germline ends. CDR1 is MNHEY and CDR2 is SMNVEV in the germline V gene (reference sequence). CDR3 length: 14 amino acids. The CDR3 loop is CASSFRGTNEKLFF. As DNA, the CDR3 is TGTGCCAGCAGTTTCCGAGGGACTAATGAAAAACTGTTTTTT.

This clone has a handful of counts. The chain carries TRBV7-8 and TRBJ2-7; 14 nucleotides line up with TRBD2. Germline V CDR1 and CDR2: SGHVS, FQNEAQ. The J segment lost 5 bases and the V segment lost 4 bases, leaving 1 base of the junction unmatched. The CDR3 spans 14 residues. Written as DNA, the CDR3 is TGTGCCAGCAGCTCGACTAGCGGGAGGGACGAGCAGTACTTC. Protein: CASSSTSGRDEQYF.

This clone was picked up one time. The chain combines TRBV27 with TRBJ2-7, with D possibly matching TRBD2 (6 bases). V was cut by 3 bases and J by 5 bases, with 20 bases left in between. This CDR3 region has 16 residues. The germline CDR1 and CDR2 sequences are MNHEY and SMNVEV (reference sequence). The DNA of the CDR3 is TGTGCCAGCAGTTTTGGTCCCGTGGGAGGTGTCAACGAGCAGTACTTC. Translation: CASSFGPVGGVNEQYF.

The genes are TRBV19 and TRBJ1-1; D is possibly TRBD1 (5 bases). Trimming took off 3 bases at V and 8 bases at J, with 13 bases between the two ends. From germline, CDR1 is LNHDA and CDR2 SQIVND (reference sequence). The CDR3 has 13 residues. Here the CDR3 DNA reads TGTGCCAGTAGTATGAGAGATTACAGGGAAGCTTTCTTT. Amino acids: CASSMRDYREAFF.

The chain links TRBV27 to TRBJ2-7; weak D call: TRBD1 (5 bases). The V gene lost 6 bases and the J gene lost 2 bases, with 26 bases spanning the gap. Germline V gene sequence: CDR1 MNHEY, CDR2 SMNVEV (reference sequence). The CDR3 totals 18 residues. CDR3: CASRTQGRVWEGAYEQYF. CDR3 in DNA: TGTGCCAGCAGAACGCAGGGTCGGGTTTGGGAAGGGGCCTACGAGCAGTACTTC.

V gene TRBV6-5 combines with J gene TRBJ1-1, with 8 nucleotides matching TRBD1. CDR3 length: 16 residues. Trimming at V came to 4 bases and at J to 1 base, leaving 8 bases not matched to a gene. Germline V gene sequence: CDR1 MNHEY, CDR2 SVGAGI. DNA of the CDR3: TGTGCCAGCAGTTTTTCTCAGGGGGCGACGAACACTGAAGCTTTCTTT. It encodes CASSFSQGATNTEAFF.

V usage is TRBV13 and J usage is TRBJ2-2; D is possibly TRBD1 (5 bases). The CDR3 sequence is 16 residues long. V lost 3 bases to trimming and J lost 2 bases, with 13 bases between them. The germline V gene has CDR1 PRHDT and CDR2 FYEKMQ (reference sequence). The CDR3 loop is CASSFYMGRNTGELFF. In DNA, the CDR3 is TGTGCCAGCAGCTTTTATATGGGGCGAAACACCGGGGAGCTGTTTTTT.

V gene TRBV2 combines with J gene TRBJ2-1, with 12 bases aligning to TRBD2. CDR3 length: 14 residues. Germline CDR1 and CDR2: SNHLY and FYNNEI. The V and J ends lost 9 bases and 7 bases, in that order; junction bases with no gene match: 7. The CDR3 sequence is CARRTSGIVNEQFF. The CDR3 DNA follows: TGTGCCAGAAGGACTAGCGGGATTGTTAATGAGCAGTTCTTC. Looking up the rest from reference TRBV2 and TRBJ2-1 gives the full variable domain: EPEVTQTPSHQVTQMGQEVILRCVPISNHLYFYWYRQILGQKVEFLVSFYNNEISEKSEIFDDQFSVERPDGSNFTLKIRSTKLEDSAMYFCARRTSGIVNEQFFGPGTRLTVL.

V is TRBV29-1 and J is TRBJ2-5; D gene ambiguous. Germline V CDR1 and CDR2: SQVTM, ANQGSEA. The CDR3 length is 10 residues. V was trimmed by 5 bases and J by 5 bases, leaving 6 bases between them. CDR3 nucleotide sequence: TGCAGCGTTTCCCTCGAGACCCAGTACTTC. Translating it yields CSVSLETQYF. Supplemented by reference TRBV29-1 and TRBJ2-5, the full variable domain reads SAVISQKPSRDICQRGTSLTIQCQVDSQVTMMFWYRQQPGQSLTLIATANQGSEATYESGFVIDKFPISRPNLTFSTLTVSNMSPEDSSIYLCSVSLETQYFGPGTRLLVL.

This clone was seen a single time. The rearrangement uses TRBV29-1 and TRBJ1-1; a weak D match, TRBD1 (5 bases). The V gene lost 7 bases and the J gene lost 2 bases, with 17 bases spanning the gap. The CDR3 length is 14 residues. Germline V gene lookup returns CDR1 SQVTM and CDR2 ANQGSEA. The CDR3: CSDGGSGLNTEAFF. The CDR3 DNA reads as TGCAGCGACGGCGGATCGGGACTTAACACTGAAGCTTTCTTT. The variable domain in full, with the rest retrieved from reference TRBV29-1 and TRBJ1-1, is SAVISQKPSRDICQRGTSLTIQCQVDSQVTMMFWYRQQPGQSLTLIATANQGSEATYESGFVIDKFPISRPNLTFSTLTVSNMSPEDSSIYLCSDGGSGLNTEAFFGQGTRLTVV.

The CDR3 protein is CASSLNSAGGNEQFF. In DNA, the CDR3 is TGTGCCAGCAGCTTAAACTCAGCGGGAGGCAATGAGCAGTTCTTC. This chain connects TRBV7-3 to TRBJ2-1; 9 nucleotides align to TRBD2. CDR1 SGHTA and CDR2 FQGTGA come from the germline V gene. V lost 1 base, J lost 6 bases, and 4 bases stayed unmatched. The CDR3 extends over 15 amino acids.

This chain joins TRBV9 and TRBJ2-7; the match to TRBD2 covers 14 bases. CDR3 length: 14 amino acids. Trimming removed 4 bases from V and 5 bases from J; junction bases left unmatched: 2. The germline CDR1 and CDR2 sequences are SGDLS and YYNGEE. CDR3 sequence: CASSSGLAGDEQYF. DNA of the CDR3: TGTGCCAGCAGCTCGGGACTAGCGGGAGACGAGCAGTACTTC.

The chain has TRBV18 and TRBJ1-3; a possible D gene is TRBD1 (5 bases). Germline V gene data show CDR1 as KGHSH and CDR2 as LQKENI. CDR3 size: 14 residues. V gave up 1 base and J gave up 2 bases, with 6 bases separating them. Written as DNA, the CDR3 is TGTGCCAGCTCACCACAGGGGCCTGGAAACACCATATATTTT. Its protein is CASSPQGPGNTIYF.

This chain connects TRBV6-6 to TRBJ2-7, with 9 bases identical to TRBD1. The CDR3 length is 15 residues. Germline V gene data show CDR1 as MNHNY and CDR2 as SVGAGI (reference sequence). The trim removed 5 bases at V and 7 bases at J, leaving 12 bases unmatched. This chain's CDR3 is CASSSLGQGWYEQYF. DNA of the CDR3: TGTGCCAGCAGTAGTCTGGGACAGGGATGGTATGAGCAGTACTTC.

The genes are TRBV9 and TRBJ2-4; maybe TRBD2 (6 bases). This CDR3 region has 14 residues. V shed 2 bases and J shed 5 bases, with 11 bases lying between them. Germline assignment: CDR1 SGDLS and CDR2 YYNGEE. The CDR3 sequence is CASSVAPGENIQYF. CDR3 bases: TGTGCCAGCAGCGTGGCGCCGGGAGAAAACATTCAGTACTTC. Complete variable domain (other parts from reference TRBV9 and TRBJ2-4): DSGVTQTPKHLITATGQRVTLRCSPRSGDLSVYWYQQSLDQGLQFLIQYYNGEERAKGNILERFSAQQFPDLHSELNLSSLELGDSALYFCASSVAPGENIQYFGAGTRLSVL.

The V gene is TRBV27, the J gene TRBJ1-2; 7 bases agree with TRBD1. The CDR3 sequence is 15 residues long. The germline V gene has CDR1 MNHEY and CDR2 SMNVEV (reference sequence). V lost 5 bases, J lost 0 bases, and 6 bases stayed unmatched. The CDR3 DNA reads as TGTGCCAGCAGTCGCGCAGGGGGGCCTAACTATGGCTACACCTTC. Translated, it gives CASSRAGGPNYGYTF.

The V call is TRBV9, the J call TRBJ1-2; the match to TRBD1 covers 9 bases. The CDR3 is made up of 15 amino acids. From germline, CDR1 is SGDLS and CDR2 YYNGEE. The trim removed 0 bases at V and 5 bases at J, leaving 5 bases unmatched. CDR3 in amino acids: CASSVVTGGDYGYTF. The CDR3 coding sequence is TGTGCCAGCAGCGTAGTCACAGGGGGCGATTATGGCTACACCTTC.